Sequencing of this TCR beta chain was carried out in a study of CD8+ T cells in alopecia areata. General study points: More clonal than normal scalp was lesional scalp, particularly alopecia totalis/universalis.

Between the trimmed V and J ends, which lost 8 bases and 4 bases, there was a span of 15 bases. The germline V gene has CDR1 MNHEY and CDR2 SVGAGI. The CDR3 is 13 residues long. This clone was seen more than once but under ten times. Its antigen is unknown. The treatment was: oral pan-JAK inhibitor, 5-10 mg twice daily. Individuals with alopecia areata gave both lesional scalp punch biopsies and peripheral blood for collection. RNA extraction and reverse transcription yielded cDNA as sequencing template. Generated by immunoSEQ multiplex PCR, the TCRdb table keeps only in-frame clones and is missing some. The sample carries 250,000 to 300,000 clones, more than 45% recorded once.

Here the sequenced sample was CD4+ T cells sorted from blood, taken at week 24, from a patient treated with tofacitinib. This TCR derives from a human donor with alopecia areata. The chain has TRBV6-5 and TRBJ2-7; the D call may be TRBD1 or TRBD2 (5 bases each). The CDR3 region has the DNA TGTGCCAGCGGGGCCAGGGACCCGTACGAGCAGTACTTC. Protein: CASGARDPYEQYF.